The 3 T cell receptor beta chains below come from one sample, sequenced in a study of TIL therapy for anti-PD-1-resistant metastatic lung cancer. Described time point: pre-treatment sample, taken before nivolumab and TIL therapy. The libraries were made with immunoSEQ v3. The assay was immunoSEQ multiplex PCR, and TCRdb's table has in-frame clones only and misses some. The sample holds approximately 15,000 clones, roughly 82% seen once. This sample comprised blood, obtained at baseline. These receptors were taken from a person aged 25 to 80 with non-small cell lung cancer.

The CDR3 sequence is CASSPLGGGPRAEQYF. The CDR3 coding sequence is TGTGCCAGCAGCCCCCTCGGGGGGGGGCCCCGGGCCGAGCAGTACTTC. The chain carries TRBV7-3 and TRBJ2-7; 8 nucleotides line up with TRBD2. CDR3 length: 16 amino acids. Losses at the gene ends were 5 bases for V and 6 bases for J; bases not matched to a gene: 15. Germline V CDR1 and CDR2: SGHTA, FQGTGA.

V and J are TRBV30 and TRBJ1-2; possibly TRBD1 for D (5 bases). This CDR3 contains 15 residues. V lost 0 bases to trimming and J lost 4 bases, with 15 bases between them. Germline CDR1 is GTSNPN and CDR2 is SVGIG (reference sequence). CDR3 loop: CAWSVTGLRGYGYTF. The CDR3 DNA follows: TGTGCCTGGAGTGTCACGGGCTTAAGGGGCTATGGCTACACCTTC.

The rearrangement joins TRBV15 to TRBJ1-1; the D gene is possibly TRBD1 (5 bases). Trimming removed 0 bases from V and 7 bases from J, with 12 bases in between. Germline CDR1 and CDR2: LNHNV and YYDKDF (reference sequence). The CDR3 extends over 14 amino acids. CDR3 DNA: TGTGCCACCAGCAGAGATTTTAGGGGCAGTGAAGCTTTCTTT. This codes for CATSRDFRGSEAFF. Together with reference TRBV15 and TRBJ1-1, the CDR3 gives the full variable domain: DAMVIQNPRYQVTQFGKPVTLSCSQTLNHNVMYWYQQKSSQAPKLLFHYYDKDFNNEADTPDNFQSRRPNTSFCFLDIRSPGLGDTAMYLCATSRDFRGSEAFFGQGTRLTVV.